What follows are 28 T cell receptor beta chains derived from one specimen sequenced in a study of shared clonotypes between healthy human individuals. The assay was immunoSEQ multiplex PCR, and TCRdb's table has in-frame clones only and misses some. The data show 800,000 to 1,200,000 clones, approximately 80% seen once. Sequenced: memory CD4+ T cells from PBMCs. The subset is: CD45RA-negative fraction. The receptors originated from a man aged 18 to 30 in good health. Some clones in this sample may be carry-over from other donors' samples.

This sequence joins TRBV5-1 and TRBJ2-3; D is ambiguous. Deletions cut 3 bases from V and 0 bases from J, with 8 bases between. The CDR3 covers 14 residues. Germline CDR1 and CDR2: SGHRS and YFSETQ. Here the CDR3 reads CASSSDSSTDTQYF. The DNA for the CDR3 is TGCGCCAGCAGCTCCGATTCTAGCACAGATACGCAGTATTTT.

The CDR3 is CATSRTQGAVDQPQHF. The CDR3 DNA follows: TGTGCCACCAGCAGGACACAGGGGGCGGTTGATCAGCCCCAGCATTTT. The V call is TRBV15, the J call TRBJ1-5; TRBD1 aligns across 9 bases. V shed 3 bases and J 5 bases; nucleotides not matched to a gene: 8. Germline V gene lookup returns CDR1 LNHNV and CDR2 YYDKDF (reference sequence). CDR3 size: 16 residues.

The J gene is TRBJ1-1, the V gene TRBV28; D is undetermined. The V gene lost 5 bases and the J gene lost 8 bases, with 21 bases spanning the gap. Germline V gene lookup returns CDR1 MDHEN and CDR2 SYDVKM. This CDR3 is 15 amino acids long. The CDR3 region is CASSKSVSGGREAFF. For the CDR3, the DNA is TGTGCCAGCAGTAAGTCAGTCTCGGGAGGTAGGGAAGCTTTCTTT.

V gene TRBV28 combines with J gene TRBJ1-5, with TRBD1 matching 8 bases. The ends lost 3 bases at V and 5 bases at J; junction bases unmatched: 3. Per germline, CDR1 MDHEN and CDR2 SYDVKM. The CDR3 is made up of 14 amino acids. In DNA form, the CDR3 reads TGTGCCAGCAGTTTCGACAGGGGCTATCAGCCCCAGCATTTT. Translated, it gives CASSFDRGYQPQHF.

J is TRBJ2-7 and V is TRBV4-3; D is uncertain. Germline CDR1 and CDR2: LGHNA and YSLEER. Between the trimmed V and J ends, which lost 4 bases and 0 bases, there was a span of 13 bases. CDR3 length: 15 residues. CDR3 sequence: CASSRGSDSSYEQYF. In DNA, the CDR3 is TGCGCCAGCAGCCGCGGTAGTGATAGCTCCTACGAGCAGTACTTC.

J is TRBJ2-1 and V is TRBV5-4, with 10 bases that match TRBD2. The trim removed 4 bases at V and 0 bases at J, leaving 13 bases unmatched. This CDR3 has 19 amino acids. Germline V gene lookup returns CDR1 SGHNT and CDR2 YYREEE (reference sequence). The CDR3 reads CASSPPVMASGSSYNEQFF. The CDR3 region has the DNA TGTGCCAGCAGCCCACCCGTAATGGCTAGCGGGAGCTCCTACAATGAGCAGTTCTTC. Filled out from reference TRBV5-4 and TRBJ2-1, the complete variable domain reads ETGVTQSPTHLIKTRGQQVTLRCSSQSGHNTVSWYQQALGQGPQFIFQYYREEENGRGNFPPRFSGLQFPNYSSELNVNALELDDSALYLCASSPPVMASGSSYNEQFFGPGTRLTVL.

The V gene is TRBV5-1, the J gene TRBJ1-1; D perhaps matches TRBD1 (5 bases). Trimming shortened V by 0 bases and J by 4 bases, and 13 bases separated the two germline ends. There are 15 residues in the CDR3. Per germline, CDR1 SGHRS and CDR2 YFSETQ. In DNA, the CDR3 is TGCGCCAGCAGCTTGGTAGGGAGGAGGGGCACTGAAGCTTTCTTT. Encoded protein: CASSLVGRRGTEAFF.

This clone was seen repeatedly, ten times or more. The rearrangement joins TRBV11-2 to TRBJ2-1, with 9 bases that match TRBD2. V dropped 6 bases and J dropped 12; count of bases not matched to a gene: 21. Germline CDR1 SGHAT, CDR2 FQNNGV. This CDR3 has 17 residues. The DNA for the CDR3 is TGTGCCAGCAGGTCCCTCAGGGCGGGAGGGCCAGCCCGGGGGCAGTTCTTC. It codes for CASRSLRAGGPARGQFF.

The CDR3 nucleotides read TGTGCCAGCTCACCACCAAGGCTAGCGGGAGGGCCGAATGAGCAGTTCTTC. Translation gives CASSPPRLAGGPNEQFF. The chain is built from TRBV18 and TRBJ2-1; TRBD2 matches at 12 bases. Germline loops: CDR1 KGHSH, CDR2 LQKENI. This CDR3 region has 17 residues. The J segment lost 7 bases and the V segment lost 0 bases, leaving 7 bases of the junction unmatched. Complete variable domain (other parts from reference TRBV18 and TRBJ2-1): NAGVMQNPRHLVRRRGQEARLRCSPMKGHSHVYWYRQLPEEGLKFMVYLQKENIIDESGMPKERFSAEFPKEGPSILRIQQVVRGDSAAYFCASSPPRLAGGPNEQFFGPGTRLTVL.

J is TRBJ2-7 and V is TRBV6-5, with D unclear. V was clipped by 2 bases and J by 2 bases, with 13 bases between them. The germline V gene encodes CDR1 MNHEY and CDR2 SVGAGI. The CDR3 is 15 amino acids. The CDR3 loop reads CASSYGSAATYEQYF. DNA for the CDR3: TGTGCCAGCAGTTACGGGTCGGCGGCCACCTACGAGCAGTACTTC.

V usage is TRBV4-1 and J usage is TRBJ1-5; a possible D gene is TRBD1 (5 bases). The germline gives CDR1 MGHRA, CDR2 YSYEKL. CDR3 size: 14 residues. Trimming left V 1 base short and J 7 bases short, with 11 bases between. The CDR3 bases are TGCGCCAGCAGCCAAGTATTTGGGGCCCAGCCCCAGCATTTT. Translated, it gives CASSQVFGAQPQHF.

This clone was seen a handful of times. The chain uses TRBV9 and TRBJ1-2; 8 positions agree with TRBD1. The CDR3 is made up of 17 amino acids. V lost 4 bases to trimming and J lost 4 bases; unmatched junction nucleotides: 15. Germline CDR1 SGDLS, CDR2 YYNGEE. CDR3 DNA sequence: TGTGCCAGCAGCAACAGGGGGTCCCAAAGGGAAGGCTATGGCTACACCTTC. Its protein is CASSNRGSQREGYGYTF.

A remark on this clone: Other nucleotide sequences in the sample specify the same CDR3. The chain carries TRBV6-1 and TRBJ1-5; D is undetermined. V was cut by 4 bases and J by 3 bases, with 10 bases left in between. The length of the CDR3 is 14 residues. Germline lookup yields CDR1 MNHNS and CDR2 SASEGT. CDR3 loop: CASSVTGNNQPQHF. The CDR3 nucleotides are TGTGCCAGCAGTGTGACCGGGAACAATCAGCCCCAGCATTTT.

V and J are TRBV9 and TRBJ1-1; TRBD1 matches at 11 bases. J was trimmed by 6 bases and V by 3 bases; bases with no gene match: 4. This CDR3 is 14 amino acids long. CDR1 and CDR2 from the germline V gene are SGDLS and YYNGEE. The CDR3 DNA reads TGTGCCAGCAGCGCCGGGACAGGGGGTTCTGAAGCTTTCTTT. The encoded protein is CASSAGTGGSEAFF.

This clone was seen just once. This sequence may be a read error, since a much larger clone differs from it by one base. At the DNA level, this CDR3 is encoded by other sequences in the same sample as well. The gene calls are TRBV5-1 and TRBJ1-5; 8 bases are a match to TRBD1. The junction had 2 bases not matched to a gene; V was cut back by 4 bases and J by 2 bases. There are 14 residues in the CDR3. Germline CDR1 SGHRS, CDR2 YFSETQ. The CDR3: CASSPTGGNQPQHF. For the CDR3, the DNA is TGCGCCAGCAGCCCGACAGGGGGCAATCAGCCCCAGCATTTT.

A remark on this clone: Other DNA sequences in this specimen translate into the identical CDR3. The chain employs TRBV4-2 and TRBJ2-5; D gene ambiguous. Trimming shortened V by 1 base and J by 2 bases, and 8 bases separated the two germline ends. The CDR3 consists of 14 residues. Germline assignment: CDR1 LGHNA and CDR2 YNFKEQ. CDR3 DNA sequence: TGTGCCAGCAGCCAAGGAGACGGACAAGAGACCCAGTACTTC. This gives the protein CASSQGDGQETQYF.

In its sample, this clone was seen a few times. CDR3 region: CASSGNTYNEQFF. The CDR3 DNA is TGTGCCAGCTCCGGCAACACCTACAATGAGCAGTTCTTC. The genes are TRBV2 and TRBJ2-1; D is unclear. The CDR3 runs to 13 residues. Trimming took off 8 bases at V and 2 bases at J, with 10 bases between the two ends. Germline V lookup: CDR1 SNHLY, CDR2 FYNNEI.

The rearrangement links TRBV28 to TRBJ2-7, with TRBD1 matching over 9 bases. The CDR3 extends over 16 amino acids. CDR1 and CDR2 (germline): MDHEN, SYDVKM. With V trimmed by 0 bases and J by 0 bases, 3 bases remained unmatched. The CDR3 nucleotides read TGTGCCAGCAGTTTATGGGGGGACAGGGACTCCTACGAGCAGTACTTC. Protein: CASSLWGDRDSYEQYF.

The chain couples TRBV4-3 to TRBJ2-1; 13 nucleotides match TRBD2. Germline CDR1 LGHNA, CDR2 YSLEER. CDR3 size: 15 residues. V was clipped by 8 bases and J by 7 bases; unmatched bases: 8. CDR3 region: CASSMVTSGRNEQFF. The CDR3 coding sequence is TGCGCCAGCTCAATGGTGACTAGCGGGAGGAATGAGCAGTTCTTC.

V gene TRBV27 combines with J gene TRBJ2-2; D gene ambiguous. Trimming removed 3 bases from V and 12 bases from J, with 11 bases in between. In germline, CDR1 is MNHEY, CDR2 SMNVEV (reference sequence). CDR3 length equals 12 residues. The CDR3: CASSFPQGQLFF. Here the CDR3 DNA reads TGTGCCAGCAGTTTCCCCCAAGGTCAGCTGTTTTTT.

The genes are TRBV7-4 and TRBJ1-2; no reliable D call. The CDR3 spans 12 residues. The germline V gene has CDR1 SGHVT and CDR2 SQSDAQ. The V end was cut by 0 bases, the J end by 7 bases, with 6 bases between. The CDR3 sequence is CASSLAGLGYTF. The CDR3 DNA reads TGTGCCAGCAGCTTAGCCGGCCTTGGCTACACCTTC.

This sequence joins TRBV5-6 and TRBJ2-2; a possible D gene is TRBD1 (6 bases). V gave up 0 bases and J gave up 4 bases, with 13 bases separating them. The CDR3 length is 16 residues. CDR1 and CDR2 from the germline V gene are SGHDT and YYEEEE. CDR3 nucleotide sequence: TGTGCCAGCAGCTTGGCCGGGACAAAAATCACCGGGGAGCTGTTTTTT. The encoded protein is CASSLAGTKITGELFF.

V and J are TRBV5-1 and TRBJ1-1, with D perhaps matching TRBD1 (6 bases). The V end lost 0 bases, the J end lost 5 bases, and 11 bases lay between the germline ends. CDR3 size: 14 residues. CDR1 SGHRS and CDR2 YFSETQ come from the germline V gene. The CDR3 is CASSLETGRTEAFF. CDR3 in DNA: TGCGCCAGCAGCTTGGAAACAGGGAGGACTGAAGCTTTCTTT.

This chain connects TRBV18 to TRBJ2-5; either TRBD1 or TRBD2 may fit D (5 bases each). Germline CDR1 reads KGHSH; CDR2 reads LQKENI. V gave up 6 bases and J gave up 1 base, with 12 bases separating them. The CDR3 loop spans 14 amino acids. CDR3: CASSGYGAQETQYF. CDR3 DNA sequence: TGTGCCAGCTCGGGGTACGGGGCCCAAGAGACCCAGTACTTC.

This clone was detected only a few times. This CDR3 reads CASSPDRIYGYTF. The DNA for the CDR3 is TGCGCCAGCAGCCCTGACAGGATCTATGGCTACACCTTC. The V call is TRBV5-1, the J call TRBJ1-2; TRBD1 might be the D (6 bases). Germline V CDR1 and CDR2: SGHRS, YFSETQ. The CDR3 contains 13 residues. Trimming removed 4 bases from V and 4 bases from J, with 11 bases in between. The entire variable domain, with the rest obtained from reference TRBV5-1 and TRBJ1-2, is as follows: KAGVTQTPRYLIKTRGQQVTLSCSPISGHRSVSWYQQTPGQGLQFLFEYFSETQRNKGNFPGRFSGRQFSNSRSEMNVSTLELGDSALYLCASSPDRIYGYTFGSGTRLTVV.

The V gene is TRBV5-1, the J gene TRBJ1-4, with D unresolved. CDR1 and CDR2 from the germline V gene are SGHRS and YFSETQ. Trimming removed 4 bases from V and 7 bases from J, with 14 bases in between. The CDR3 sequence is 14 residues long. CDR3 DNA sequence: TGCGCCAGCAGCCCCCGGCAGGAGTCTGAAAAACTGTTTTTT. As protein: CASSPRQESEKLFF.

With respect to this clone: Other DNA sequences in the sample encode the same CDR3. The CDR3 sequence is CAWIPGLSTDTQYF. The DNA of the CDR3 is TGTGCCTGGATACCGGGACTCAGCACAGATACGCAGTATTTT. This rearrangement joins TRBV30 to TRBJ2-3; weak D call: TRBD2 (6 bases). The V and J ends lost 4 bases and 0 bases respectively, with 11 bases between them. This CDR3 comprises 14 residues. CDR1 and CDR2 from the germline V gene are GTSNPN and SVGIG (reference sequence). The full variable domain, completed using reference TRBV30 and TRBJ2-3, is SQTIHQWPATLVQPVGSPLSLECTVEGTSNPNLYWYRQAAGRGLQLLFYSVGIGQISSEVPQNLSASRPQDRQFILSSKKLLLSDSGFYLCAWIPGLSTDTQYFGPGTRLTVL.

This clone appeared a few times. The chain uses TRBV2 and TRBJ1-5; D may be TRBD1 (5 bases). The V and J ends lost 0 bases and 8 bases respectively, with 11 bases between them. In germline, CDR1 is SNHLY, CDR2 FYNNEI. The CDR3 runs 14 residues. CDR3 DNA sequence: TGTGCCAGCAGTGAAGCGGAGGGGTCCGAGCCCCAGCATTTT. This gives the protein CASSEAEGSEPQHF.